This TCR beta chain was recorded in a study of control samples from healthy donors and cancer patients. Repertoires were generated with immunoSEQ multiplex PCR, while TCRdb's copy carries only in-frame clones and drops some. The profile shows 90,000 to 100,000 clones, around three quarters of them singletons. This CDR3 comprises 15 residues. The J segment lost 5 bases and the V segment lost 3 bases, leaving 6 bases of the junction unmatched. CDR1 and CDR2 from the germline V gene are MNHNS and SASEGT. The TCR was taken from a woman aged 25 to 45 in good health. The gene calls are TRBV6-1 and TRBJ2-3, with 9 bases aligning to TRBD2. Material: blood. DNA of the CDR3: TGTGCCAGCAGTGAGTCTAGCGGGGTTGGAGATACGCAGTATTTT. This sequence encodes CASSESSGVGDTQYF.